The rows below give T cell receptor beta chains drawn from one sample of a study of vaccination effects on CD4 cells after COVID-19. Which antigens these TCRs recognize remains unknown. Measured with immunoSEQ multiplex PCR; TCRdb has only the in-frame clones, and not every one. Among tens of thousands of clones, around 70% were seen once, and the ten largest hold 1.5% to 1.9%. The sequencing here drew on CD4+ T cells from PBMCs cultured with HCoV-229E spike peptides, taken after COVID-19 vaccination. The receptors here all came from a human donor who received a COVID-19 vaccine. The CDR3 runs from the conserved cysteine through the conserved F or W. The D gene is left open where the match is weak. Clone size is not always given. Where it is, it says once, few, many or a class for expanded clones.

.	.	TRBV5-5	TRBJ1-1	TGTGCCAGCAGCTTGTCCTGGACTGAAGCTTTCTTT	CASSLSWTEAFF
.	TRBD2	TRBV6-6	TRBJ2-2	TGTGCCAGCAGTCGCCGGACTAGCGGGAAGGCGAACACCGGGGAGCTGTTTTTT	CASSRRTSGKANTGELFF
.	.	TRBV5-1	TRBJ2-1	TGCGCCAGCAGCTTGGGGGGAGTCTACAATGAGCAGTTCTTC	CASSLGGVYNEQFF
.	TRBD1	TRBV5-8	TRBJ2-5	TGTGCCAGCAGCATAGGACAGGGGCTGGAGACCCAGTACTTC	CASSIGQGLETQYF
.	TRBD1	TRBV30	TRBJ1-1	TGTGCCTGGGGGGGGCAGGGGGCGCATGCCACTGAAGCTTTCTTT	CAWGGQGAHATEAFF
.	.	TRBV19	TRBJ1-5	TGTGCCAGTAGTAATGGGTTGGGCAATCAGCCCCAGCATTTT	CASSNGLGNQPQHF
.	.	TRBV5-5	TRBJ1-2	TGTGCCAGCAGCTTGGTCGCCATGATTTCTGGCTACACCTTC	CASSLVAMISGYTF
.	.	TRBV14	TRBJ2-2	TGTGCCAGCAGCGAAGTTTGGGAACAGGTTTCGAACACCGGGGAGCTGTTTTTT	CASSEVWEQVSNTGELFF
few	TRBD2	TRBV7-3	TRBJ2-2	TGTGCCAGCAGCTTAGCGGGGAGGGACACCGGGGAGCTGTTTTTT	CASSLAGRDTGELFF
.	.	TRBV10-3	TRBJ1-4	TGTGCCATCAGGGAGCCAACTAATGAAAAACTGTTTTTT	CAIREPTNEKLFF
.	TRBD1	TRBV3-1/TRBV3-2	TRBJ1-1	TGTGCCAGCAGCCTAGGGCGGACAGGGGCTCTGAACACTGAAGCTTTCTTT	CASSLGRTGALNTEAFF
.	.	TRBV19	TRBJ2-5	TGTGCCAGTAGTATTAATACGGCGGCGGAGACCCAGTACTTC	CASSINTAAETQYF
few	.	TRBV19	TRBJ2-1	TGTGCCAGTAGTTCCCTGCAGGGCTACAATGAGCAGTTCTTC	CASSSLQGYNEQFF
.	TRBD1	TRBV3-1/TRBV3-2	TRBJ1-2	TGTGCCACCTCGACAGGGTCTAACTATGGCTACACCTTC	CATSTGSNYGYTF
few	.	TRBV5-1	TRBJ1-1	TGCGCCAGCAGCTTCATGGCAGGCACCAACACTGAAGCTTTCTTT	CASSFMAGTNTEAFF
.	.	TRBV6-5	TRBJ2-1	TGTGCCAGCAGTTACTCGGCATACAATGAGCAGTTCTTC	CASSYSAYNEQFF
.	.	TRBV5-1	TRBJ1-3	TGCGCCAGCAGCAAAGGACGAGGTGGAAACACCATATATTTT	CASSKGRGGNTIYF
.	TRBD2	TRBV5-1	TRBJ2-2	TGCGCCAGCAGCGTGACTAGCGGGGTGACCGGGGAGCTGTTTTTT	CASSVTSGVTGELFF
.	.	TRBV4-1	TRBJ1-2	TGCGCCAGCAGCCAAGTAGGTCAGGTAGCTAACTATGGCTACACCTTC	CASSQVGQVANYGYTF
.	.	TRBV5-8	TRBJ2-3	TGTGCCAGCAGCTTGAAAAGAGCCACAGATACGCAGTATTTT	CASSLKRATDTQYF
few	.	TRBV15	TRBJ2-1	TGTGCCACCAGCAGAGATGTGTTACCAACTTACAATGAGCAGTTCTTC	CATSRDVLPTYNEQFF
.	.	TRBV5-1	TRBJ1-1	TGCGCCAGCAGCTTGATTTTCAGGGGTAATTCGAACACTGAAGCTTTCTTT	CASSLIFRGNSNTEAFF
.	.	TRBV10-2	TRBJ1-1	TGCGCCAGCAGTGGGGTTGGGCTTTCCATGAACACTGAAGCTTTCTTT	CASSGVGLSMNTEAFF
.	TRBD2	TRBV28	TRBJ2-5	TGTGCCAGCAGTCCGGGGGGGGAAACGTACCAAGAGACCCAGTACTTC	CASSPGGETYQETQYF
.	.	TRBV12-5	TRBJ2-2	TGTGCTAGTGGTTTCCCGAAGGATTACCAACCCGGGGAGCTGTTTTTT	CASGFPKDYQPGELFF
.	.	TRBV7-2	TRBJ1-4	TGTGCCAGCAGCTACGACAGCTATAATGAAAAACTGTTTTTT	CASSYDSYNEKLFF
.	.	TRBV19	TRBJ1-4	TGTGCCAGCGGAGTCGCCGGGACGGCGTATACATCAACTAATGAAAAACTGTTTTTT	CASGVAGTAYTSTNEKLFF
.	.	TRBV5-1	TRBJ2-3	TGCGCCAGCAGCCCCGGAGGCAAGGCCGGCGCAGATACGCAGTATTTT	CASSPGGKAGADTQYF
once	TRBD1	TRBV18	TRBJ1-2	TGTGCCAGCTCACCACAGGGGACAGGGGAATTAAATGGCTACACCTTC	CASSPQGTGELNGYTF
.	TRBD1	TRBV18	TRBJ1-5	TGTGCCAGCTCACCTCTGGACAGGGGATCGGGTCAGCCCCAGCATTTT	CASSPLDRGSGQPQHF
.	TRBD1	TRBV24-1	TRBJ1-2	TGTGCCACCAGTGATCCCCGATTGAGGGGGCATGGCTACACCTTC	CATSDPRLRGHGYTF
.	.	TRBV15	TRBJ2-1	TGTGCCACCAGCAGAGATATTGGGGGGGGGCCGTACAATGAGCAGTTCTTC	CATSRDIGGGPYNEQFF
.	.	TRBV10-2	TRBJ1-2	TGCGCCAGCAGACTGGGGGTTAACTATGGCTACACCTTC	CASRLGVNYGYTF
.	.	TRBV6-6	TRBJ1-3	TGTGCCAGCAGGCCCGGACTGAACTCTGGAAACACCATATATTTT	CASRPGLNSGNTIYF
once	.	TRBV18	TRBJ1-5	TGTGCCAGCTCACTGTCCGGGCCGCCGGGGGATCAGCCCCAGCATTTT	CASSLSGPPGDQPQHF
.	TRBD1	TRBV19	TRBJ2-1	TGTGCCAGTAGTATAGGAGGACAGGGGCTAAGTGAGCAGTTCTTC	CASSIGGQGLSEQFF
.	TRBD1	TRBV6-5	TRBJ1-2	TGTGCCAGCAGTCCTGGACCAGGGGGGACGGGTGGCTACACCTTC	CASSPGPGGTGGYTF
.	.	TRBV11-3	TRBJ1-6	TGTGCCAGCAGCTTAACTATTGGGAATAATTCACCCCTCCACTTT	CASSLTIGNNSPLHF
.	.	TRBV6-6	TRBJ1-3	TGTGCCAGCAGTCTACCCTCCACCGGGAGTTTGAGTGGAAACACCATATATTTT	CASSLPSTGSLSGNTIYF
.	.	TRBV2	TRBJ1-4	TGTGCCAGCAGTGCAACGGGGGCCGATAATGAAAAACTGTTTTTT	CASSATGADNEKLFF
.	.	TRBV7-3	TRBJ2-6	TGTGCCAGCAGGTTGTCGGGGGCTGGCTACTCTGGGGCCAACGTCCTGACTTTC	CASRLSGAGYSGANVLTF
once	.	TRBV9	TRBJ2-5	TGTGCCAGCAGCGAGGGATCAGGGGTATGGGAGACCCAGTACTTC	CASSEGSGVWETQYF
.	TRBD2	TRBV10-1	TRBJ2-1	TGCGCCAGCAGTGAGGCTAGCGGGGGGCTCTACAATGAGCAGTTCTTC	CASSEASGGLYNEQFF
.	TRBD1	TRBV24-1	TRBJ2-2	TGTGCCTCCGGGGCAGGGGGCGACACCGGGGAGCTGTTTTTT	CASGAGGDTGELFF
.	.	TRBV7-8	TRBJ1-2	TGTGCCAGCAGCTTAGGGGGGACAAATATTAATTATGGCTACACCTTC	CASSLGGTNINYGYTF
few	.	TRBV19	TRBJ1-3	TGTGCCAGTAGTATAGGTCTTTGGGCCGTCCGCTCTGGAAACACCATATATTTT	CASSIGLWAVRSGNTIYF
.	.	TRBV5-1	TRBJ1-2	TGCGCCAGCAGCTTGGACAGTTTTGGCTACACCTTC	CASSLDSFGYTF
.	.	TRBV7-2	TRBJ1-2	TGTGCCAGCAGCGCCGGGTCCTCTCGACGGGGCTACACCTTC	CASSAGSSRRGYTF
.	TRBD2	TRBV28	TRBJ2-2	TGTGCCAGCAGGGTACTAGCGGGGGGGCGGACCGGGGAGCTGTTTTTT	CASRVLAGGRTGELFF
.	.	TRBV25-1	TRBJ2-3	TGTGCCAGCAGTGAATACGTCTTACCAGATACGCAGTATTTT	CASSEYVLPDTQYF
.	.	TRBV2	TRBJ1-6	TGTGCCAGCAGTGGGGGCAGGAGTTCACCCCTCCACTTT	CASSGGRSSPLHF
.	.	TRBV5-1	TRBJ1-3	TGCGCCAGCAGCTTTGGGCCTAACTCTGGAAACACCATATATTTT	CASSFGPNSGNTIYF
.	TRBD1	TRBV2	TRBJ1-3	TGTGCCAGCAGGGGACAGGTCTCTGGAAACACCATATATTTT	CASRGQVSGNTIYF
.	TRBD1	TRBV24-1	TRBJ2-3	TGTGCCACCTCCGGGACAGACACAGATACGCAGTATTTT	CATSGTDTDTQYF
.	.	TRBV7-3	TRBJ2-1	TGTGCCAGCAGCAGACGTGGGCCCGGCAATGAGCAGTTCTTC	CASSRRGPGNEQFF